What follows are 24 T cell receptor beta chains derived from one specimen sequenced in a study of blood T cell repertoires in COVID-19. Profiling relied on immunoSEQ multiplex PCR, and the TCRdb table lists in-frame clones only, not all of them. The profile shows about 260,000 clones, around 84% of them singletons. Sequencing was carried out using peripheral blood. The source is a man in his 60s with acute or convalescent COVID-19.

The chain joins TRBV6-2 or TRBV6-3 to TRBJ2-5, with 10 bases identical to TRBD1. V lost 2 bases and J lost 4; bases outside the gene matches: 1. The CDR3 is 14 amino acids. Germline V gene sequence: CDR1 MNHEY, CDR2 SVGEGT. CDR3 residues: CASSYGQGGETQYF. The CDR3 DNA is TGTGCCAGCAGTTACGGACAGGGGGGAGAGACCCAGTACTTC.

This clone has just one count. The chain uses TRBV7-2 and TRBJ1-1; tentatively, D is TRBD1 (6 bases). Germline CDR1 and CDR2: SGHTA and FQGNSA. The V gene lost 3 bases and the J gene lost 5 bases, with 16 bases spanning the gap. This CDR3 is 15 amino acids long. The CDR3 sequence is CASSFRGGGGTEAFF. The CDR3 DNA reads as TGTGCCAGCAGCTTTAGGGGGGGCGGAGGGACTGAAGCTTTCTTT.

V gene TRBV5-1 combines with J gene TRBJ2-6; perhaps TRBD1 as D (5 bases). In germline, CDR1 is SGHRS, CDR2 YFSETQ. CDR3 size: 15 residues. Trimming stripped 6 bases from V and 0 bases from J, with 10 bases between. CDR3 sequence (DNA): TGCGCCAGCACGGACATCAGCTCTGGGGCCAACGTCCTGACTTTC. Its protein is CASTDISSGANVLTF.

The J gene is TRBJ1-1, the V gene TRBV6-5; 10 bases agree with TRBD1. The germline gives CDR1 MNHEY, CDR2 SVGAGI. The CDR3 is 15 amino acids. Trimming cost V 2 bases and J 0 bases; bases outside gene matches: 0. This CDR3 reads CASSYGTGVNTEAFF. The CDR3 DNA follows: TGTGCCAGCAGTTACGGGACAGGGGTGAACACTGAAGCTTTCTTT.

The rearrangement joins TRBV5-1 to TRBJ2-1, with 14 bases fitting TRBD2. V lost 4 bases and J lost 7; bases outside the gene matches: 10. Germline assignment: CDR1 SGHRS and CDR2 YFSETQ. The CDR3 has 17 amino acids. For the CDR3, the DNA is TGCGCCAGCAGCGTTGGACTAGCGGGAGGCCCAGGGAATGAGCAGTTCTTC. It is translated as CASSVGLAGGPGNEQFF.

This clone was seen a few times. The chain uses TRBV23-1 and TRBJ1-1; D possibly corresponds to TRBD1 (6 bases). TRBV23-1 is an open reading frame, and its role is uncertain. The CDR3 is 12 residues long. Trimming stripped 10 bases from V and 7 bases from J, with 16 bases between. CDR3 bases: TGCGCCAACCCATCGACAGGTGGTGAAGCTTTCTTT. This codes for CANPSTGGEAFF.

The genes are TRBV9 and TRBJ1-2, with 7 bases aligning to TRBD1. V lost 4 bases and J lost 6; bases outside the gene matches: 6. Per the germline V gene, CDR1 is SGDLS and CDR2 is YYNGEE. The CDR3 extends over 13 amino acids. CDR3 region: CASSTTGDDGYTF. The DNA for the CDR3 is TGTGCCAGCAGCACCACAGGGGATGATGGCTACACCTTC.

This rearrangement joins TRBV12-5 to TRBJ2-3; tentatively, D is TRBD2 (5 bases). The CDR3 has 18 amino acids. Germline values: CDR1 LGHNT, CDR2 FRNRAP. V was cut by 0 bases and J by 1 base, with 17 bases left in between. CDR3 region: CASGLVRSLHGGTDTQYF. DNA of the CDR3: TGTGCTAGTGGTTTGGTACGTAGTCTACACGGGGGCACAGATACGCAGTATTTT.

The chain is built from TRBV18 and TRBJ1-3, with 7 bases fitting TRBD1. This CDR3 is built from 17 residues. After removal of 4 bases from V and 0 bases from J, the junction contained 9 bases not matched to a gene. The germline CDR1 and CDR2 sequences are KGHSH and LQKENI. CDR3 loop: CASSLPGTASSGNTIYF. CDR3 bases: TGTGCCAGCTCACTACCCGGGACAGCGAGCTCTGGAAACACCATATATTTT.

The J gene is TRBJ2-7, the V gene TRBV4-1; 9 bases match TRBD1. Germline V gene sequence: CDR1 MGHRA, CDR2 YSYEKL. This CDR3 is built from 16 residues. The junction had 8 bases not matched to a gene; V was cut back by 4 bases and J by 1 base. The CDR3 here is CASSPTPQGASYEQYF. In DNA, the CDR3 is TGCGCCAGCAGCCCCACCCCACAGGGGGCATCCTACGAGCAGTACTTC.

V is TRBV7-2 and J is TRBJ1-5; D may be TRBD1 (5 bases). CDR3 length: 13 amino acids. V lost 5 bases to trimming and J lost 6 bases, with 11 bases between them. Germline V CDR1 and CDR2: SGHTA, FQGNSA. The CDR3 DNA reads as TGTGCCAGCAGCCCAGGGTCTTTTCAGCCCCAGCATTTT. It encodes CASSPGSFQPQHF.

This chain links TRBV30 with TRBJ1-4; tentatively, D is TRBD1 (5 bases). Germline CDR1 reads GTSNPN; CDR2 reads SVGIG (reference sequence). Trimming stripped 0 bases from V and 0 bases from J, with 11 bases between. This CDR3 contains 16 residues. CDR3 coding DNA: TGTGCCTGGAGTGTACCAGGGCTGGCAACTAATGAAAAACTGTTTTTT. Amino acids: CAWSVPGLATNEKLFF.

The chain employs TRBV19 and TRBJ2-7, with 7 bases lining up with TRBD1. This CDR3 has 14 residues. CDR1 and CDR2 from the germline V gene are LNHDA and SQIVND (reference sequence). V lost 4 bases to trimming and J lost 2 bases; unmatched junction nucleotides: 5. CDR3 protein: CASSTVGGPYEQYF. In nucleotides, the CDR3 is TGTGCCAGTAGTACCGTAGGGGGCCCCTACGAGCAGTACTTC.

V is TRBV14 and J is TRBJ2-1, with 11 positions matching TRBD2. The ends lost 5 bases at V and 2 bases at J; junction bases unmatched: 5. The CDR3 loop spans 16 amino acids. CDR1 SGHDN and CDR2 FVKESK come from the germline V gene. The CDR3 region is CASSDTSGGTYNEQFF. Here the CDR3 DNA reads TGTGCCAGCAGCGATACTAGCGGGGGAACCTACAATGAGCAGTTCTTC.

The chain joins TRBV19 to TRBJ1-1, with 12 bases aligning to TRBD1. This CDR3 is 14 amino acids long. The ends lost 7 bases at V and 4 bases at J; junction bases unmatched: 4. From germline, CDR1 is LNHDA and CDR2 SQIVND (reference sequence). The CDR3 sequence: CASKGQGAGTEAFF. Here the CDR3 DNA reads TGTGCCAGTAAGGGACAGGGGGCCGGCACTGAAGCTTTCTTT.

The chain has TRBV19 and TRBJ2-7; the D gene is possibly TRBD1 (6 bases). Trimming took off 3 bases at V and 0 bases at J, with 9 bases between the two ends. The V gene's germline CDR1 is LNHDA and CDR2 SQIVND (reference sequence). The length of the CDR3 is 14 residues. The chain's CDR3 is CASSMGAGSYEQYF. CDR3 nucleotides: TGTGCCAGTAGTATGGGGGCAGGCTCCTACGAGCAGTACTTC.

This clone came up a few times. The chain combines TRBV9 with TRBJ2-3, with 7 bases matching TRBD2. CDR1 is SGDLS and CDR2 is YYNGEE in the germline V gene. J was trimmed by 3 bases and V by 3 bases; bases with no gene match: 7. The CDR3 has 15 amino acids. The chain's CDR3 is CASSGPGLPTDTQYF. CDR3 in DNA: TGTGCCAGCAGCGGCCCGGGACTACCAACAGATACGCAGTATTTT.

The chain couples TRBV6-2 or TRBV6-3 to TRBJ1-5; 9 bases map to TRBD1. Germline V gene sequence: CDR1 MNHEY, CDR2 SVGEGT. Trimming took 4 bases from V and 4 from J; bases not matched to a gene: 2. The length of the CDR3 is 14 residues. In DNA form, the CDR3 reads TGTGCCAGCAGTTCGACAGGGGGAAATCAGCCCCAGCATTTT. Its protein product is CASSSTGGNQPQHF.

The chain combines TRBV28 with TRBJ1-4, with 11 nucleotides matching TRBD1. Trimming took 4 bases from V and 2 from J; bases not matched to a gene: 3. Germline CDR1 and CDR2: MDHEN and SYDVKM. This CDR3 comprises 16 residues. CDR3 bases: TGTGCCAGCAGTTGGGACAGGGGGTTCACTAATGAAAAACTGTTTTTT. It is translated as CASSWDRGFTNEKLFF.

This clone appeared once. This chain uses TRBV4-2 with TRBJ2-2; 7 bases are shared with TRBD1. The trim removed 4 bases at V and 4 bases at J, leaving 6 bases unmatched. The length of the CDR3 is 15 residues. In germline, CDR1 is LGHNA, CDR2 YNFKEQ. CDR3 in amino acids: CASSPGTAFTGELFF. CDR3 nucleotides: TGTGCCAGCAGCCCCGGGACAGCCTTCACCGGGGAGCTGTTTTTT.

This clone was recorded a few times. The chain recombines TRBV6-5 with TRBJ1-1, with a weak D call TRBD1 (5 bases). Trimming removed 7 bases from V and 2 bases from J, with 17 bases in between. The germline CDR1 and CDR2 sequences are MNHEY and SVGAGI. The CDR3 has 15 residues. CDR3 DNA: TGTGCCAGCATGTTGTGGGGGGGGGTTAACACTGAAGCTTTCTTT. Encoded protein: CASMLWGGVNTEAFF.

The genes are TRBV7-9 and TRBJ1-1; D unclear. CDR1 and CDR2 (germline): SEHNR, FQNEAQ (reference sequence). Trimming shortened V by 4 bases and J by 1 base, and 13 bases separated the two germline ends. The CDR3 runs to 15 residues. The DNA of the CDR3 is TGTGCCAGCAGCTCCTTAAGCGCGGGGAACACTGAAGCTTTCTTT. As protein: CASSSLSAGNTEAFF.

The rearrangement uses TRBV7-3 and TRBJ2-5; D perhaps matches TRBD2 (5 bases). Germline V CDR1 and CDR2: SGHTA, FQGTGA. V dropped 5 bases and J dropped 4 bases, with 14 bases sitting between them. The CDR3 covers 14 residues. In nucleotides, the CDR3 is TGTGCCAGCAGCCTCGGACTGGCTGGAGAGACCCAGTACTTC. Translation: CASSLGLAGETQYF. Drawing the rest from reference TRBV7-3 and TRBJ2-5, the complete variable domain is GAGVSQTPSNKVTEKGKYVELRCDPISGHTALYWYRQSLGQGPEFLIYFQGTGAADDSGLPNDRFFAVRPEGSVSTLKIQRTERGDSAVYLCASSLGLAGETQYFGPGTRLLVL.

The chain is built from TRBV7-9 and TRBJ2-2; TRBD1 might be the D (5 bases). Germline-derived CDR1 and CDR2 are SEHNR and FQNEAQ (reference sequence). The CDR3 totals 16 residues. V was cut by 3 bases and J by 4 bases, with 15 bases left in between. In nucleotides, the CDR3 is TGTGCCAGCAGCTTTTGGGGCTTGAAAGGCACCGGGGAGCTGTTTTTT. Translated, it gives CASSFWGLKGTGELFF. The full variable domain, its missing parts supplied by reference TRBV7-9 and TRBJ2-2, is DTGVSQNPRHKITKRGQNVTFRCDPISEHNRLYWYRQTLGQGPEFLTYFQNEAQLEKSRLLSDRFSAERPKGSFSTLEIQRTEQGDSAMYLCASSFWGLKGTGELFFGEGSRLTVL.